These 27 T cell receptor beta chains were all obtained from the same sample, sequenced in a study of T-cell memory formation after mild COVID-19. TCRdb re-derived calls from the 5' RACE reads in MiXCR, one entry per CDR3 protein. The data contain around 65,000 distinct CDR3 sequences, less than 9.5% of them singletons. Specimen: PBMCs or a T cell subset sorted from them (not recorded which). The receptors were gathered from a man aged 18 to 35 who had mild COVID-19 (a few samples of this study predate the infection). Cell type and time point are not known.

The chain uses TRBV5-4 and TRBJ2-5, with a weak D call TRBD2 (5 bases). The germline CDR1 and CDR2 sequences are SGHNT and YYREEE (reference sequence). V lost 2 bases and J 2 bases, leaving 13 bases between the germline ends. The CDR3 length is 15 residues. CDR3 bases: TGTGCCAGCAGCTTAACAGCGGCAGTTCAAGAGACCCAGTACTTC. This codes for CASSLTAAVQETQYF.

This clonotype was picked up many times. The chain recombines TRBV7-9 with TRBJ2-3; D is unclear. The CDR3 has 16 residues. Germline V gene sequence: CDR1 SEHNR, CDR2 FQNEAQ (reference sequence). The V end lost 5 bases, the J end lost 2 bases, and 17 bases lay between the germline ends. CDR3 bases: TGTGCCAGCAGCACCTTTACTGGACGAAACACAGATACGCAGTATTTT. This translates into CASSTFTGRNTDTQYF.

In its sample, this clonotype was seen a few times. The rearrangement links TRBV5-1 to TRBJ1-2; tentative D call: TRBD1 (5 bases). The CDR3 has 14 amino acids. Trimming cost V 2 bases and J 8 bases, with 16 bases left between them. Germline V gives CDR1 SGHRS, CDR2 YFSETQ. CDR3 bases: TGCGCCAGCAGCTTAGCCGGGACGAGAGACGGCTACACCTTC. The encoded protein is CASSLAGTRDGYTF.

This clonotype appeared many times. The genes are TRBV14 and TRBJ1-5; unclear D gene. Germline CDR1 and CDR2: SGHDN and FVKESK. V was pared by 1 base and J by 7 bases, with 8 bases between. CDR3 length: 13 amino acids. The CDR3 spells CASSQGLGQPQHF. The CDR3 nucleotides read TGTGCCAGCAGCCAAGGATTAGGGCAGCCCCAGCATTTT.

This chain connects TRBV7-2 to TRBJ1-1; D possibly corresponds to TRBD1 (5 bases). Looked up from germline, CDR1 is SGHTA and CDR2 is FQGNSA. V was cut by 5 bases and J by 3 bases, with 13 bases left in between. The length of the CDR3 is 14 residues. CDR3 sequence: CASSPYGGDTEAFF. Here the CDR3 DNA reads TGTGCCAGCAGCCCCTATGGGGGGGACACTGAAGCTTTCTTT.

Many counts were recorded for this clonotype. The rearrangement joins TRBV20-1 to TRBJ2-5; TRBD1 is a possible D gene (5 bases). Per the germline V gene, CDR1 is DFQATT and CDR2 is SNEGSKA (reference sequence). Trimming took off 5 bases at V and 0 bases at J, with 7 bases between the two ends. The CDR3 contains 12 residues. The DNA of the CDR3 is TGCAGTGCTTGGGGCAACCAAGAGACCCAGTACTTC. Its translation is CSAWGNQETQYF.

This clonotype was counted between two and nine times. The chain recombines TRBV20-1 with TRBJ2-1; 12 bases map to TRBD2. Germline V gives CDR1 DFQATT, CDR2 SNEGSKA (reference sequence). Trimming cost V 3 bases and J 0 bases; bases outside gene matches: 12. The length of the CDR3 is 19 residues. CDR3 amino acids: CSARGQGLAGTTSYNEQFF. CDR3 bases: TGCAGTGCTAGGGGGCAAGGACTAGCGGGGACCACCTCCTACAATGAGCAGTTCTTC.

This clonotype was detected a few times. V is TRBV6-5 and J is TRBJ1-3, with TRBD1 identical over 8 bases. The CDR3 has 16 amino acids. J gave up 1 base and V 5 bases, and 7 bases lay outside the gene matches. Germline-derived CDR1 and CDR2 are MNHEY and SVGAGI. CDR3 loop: CASSTGQGHSGNTIYF. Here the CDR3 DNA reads TGTGCCAGCAGTACTGGACAGGGCCATTCTGGAAACACCATATATTTT.

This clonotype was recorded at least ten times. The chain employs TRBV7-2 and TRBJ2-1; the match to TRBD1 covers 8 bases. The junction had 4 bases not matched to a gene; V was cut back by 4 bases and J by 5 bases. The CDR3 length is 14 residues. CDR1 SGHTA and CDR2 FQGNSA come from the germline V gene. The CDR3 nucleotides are TGTGCCAGCAGCTCGACAGGGGCCCACAATGAGCAGTTCTTC. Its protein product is CASSSTGAHNEQFF.

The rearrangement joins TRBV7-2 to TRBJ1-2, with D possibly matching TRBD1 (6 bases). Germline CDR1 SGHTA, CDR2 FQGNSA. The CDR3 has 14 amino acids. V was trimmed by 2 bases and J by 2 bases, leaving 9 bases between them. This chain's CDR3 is CASSLRDKNYGYTF. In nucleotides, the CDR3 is TGTGCCAGCAGCTTAAGGGACAAAAACTATGGCTACACCTTC.

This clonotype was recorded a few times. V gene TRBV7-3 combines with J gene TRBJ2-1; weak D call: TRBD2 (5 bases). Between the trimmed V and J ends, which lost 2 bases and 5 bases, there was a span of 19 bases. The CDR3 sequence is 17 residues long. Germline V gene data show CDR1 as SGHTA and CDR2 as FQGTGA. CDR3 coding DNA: TGTGCCAGCAGCTTAGGGAGCCCCGTTGGTAGGAACAATGAGCAGTTCTTC. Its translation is CASSLGSPVGRNNEQFF.

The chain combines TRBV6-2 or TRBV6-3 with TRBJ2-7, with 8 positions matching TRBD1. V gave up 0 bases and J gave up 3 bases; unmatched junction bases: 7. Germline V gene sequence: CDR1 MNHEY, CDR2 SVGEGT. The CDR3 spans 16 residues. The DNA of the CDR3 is TGTGCCAGCAGTTACTCGGCGACAGGGGAGTACTACGAGCAGTACTTC. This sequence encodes CASSYSATGEYYEQYF.

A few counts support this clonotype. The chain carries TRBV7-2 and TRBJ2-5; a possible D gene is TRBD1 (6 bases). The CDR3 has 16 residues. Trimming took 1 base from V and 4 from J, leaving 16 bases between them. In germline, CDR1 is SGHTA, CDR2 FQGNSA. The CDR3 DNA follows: TGTGCCAGCAGCTTAGACCGGGCCAGGGGTGGAGAGACCCAGTACTTC. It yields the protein CASSLDRARGGETQYF.

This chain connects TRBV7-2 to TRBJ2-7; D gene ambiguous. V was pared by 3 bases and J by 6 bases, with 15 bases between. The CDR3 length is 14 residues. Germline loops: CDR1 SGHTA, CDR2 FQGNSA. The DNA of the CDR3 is TGTGCCAGCAGCTTTATACTTTTGGGCAGCGAGCAGTACTTC. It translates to CASSFILLGSEQYF.

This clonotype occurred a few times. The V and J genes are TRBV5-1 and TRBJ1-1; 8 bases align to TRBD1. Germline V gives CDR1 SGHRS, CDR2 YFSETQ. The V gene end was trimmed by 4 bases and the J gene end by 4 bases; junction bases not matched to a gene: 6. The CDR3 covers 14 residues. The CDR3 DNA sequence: TGCGCCAGCAGCAATACAGGGGGATCCACTGAAGCTTTCTTT. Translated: CASSNTGGSTEAFF.

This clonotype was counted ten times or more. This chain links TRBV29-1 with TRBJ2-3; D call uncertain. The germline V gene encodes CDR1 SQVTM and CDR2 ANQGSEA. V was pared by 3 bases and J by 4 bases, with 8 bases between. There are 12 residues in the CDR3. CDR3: CSVDVAADTQYF. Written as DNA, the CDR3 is TGCAGCGTTGACGTAGCTGCAGATACGCAGTATTTT.

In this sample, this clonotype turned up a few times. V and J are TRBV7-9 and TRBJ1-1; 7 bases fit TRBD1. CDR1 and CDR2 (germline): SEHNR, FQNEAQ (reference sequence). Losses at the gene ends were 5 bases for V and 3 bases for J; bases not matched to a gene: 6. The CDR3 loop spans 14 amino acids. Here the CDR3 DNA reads TGTGCCAGCAGCACAGGGGAACGATACACTGAAGCTTTCTTT. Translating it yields CASSTGERYTEAFF.

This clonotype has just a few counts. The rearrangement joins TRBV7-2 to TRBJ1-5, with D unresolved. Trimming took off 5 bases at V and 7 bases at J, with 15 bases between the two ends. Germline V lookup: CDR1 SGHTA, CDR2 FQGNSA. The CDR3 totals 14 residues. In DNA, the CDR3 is TGTGCCAGCAGCAAGGGAGCCGGTGGCCAGCCCCAGCATTTT. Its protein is CASSKGAGGQPQHF.

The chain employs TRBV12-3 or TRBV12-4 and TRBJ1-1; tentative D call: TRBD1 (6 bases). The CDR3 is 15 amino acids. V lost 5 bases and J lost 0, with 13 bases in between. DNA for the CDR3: TGTGCCAGCAGTCCCAGGGGAAGCATGAACACTGAAGCTTTCTTT. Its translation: CASSPRGSMNTEAFF.

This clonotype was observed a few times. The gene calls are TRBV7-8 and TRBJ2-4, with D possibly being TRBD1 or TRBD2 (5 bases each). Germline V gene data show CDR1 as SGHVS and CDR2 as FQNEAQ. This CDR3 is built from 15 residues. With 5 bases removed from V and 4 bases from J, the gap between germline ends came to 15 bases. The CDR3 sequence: CASSLDGTAKNIQYF. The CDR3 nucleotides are TGTGCCAGCAGCCTCGACGGGACCGCTAAAAACATTCAGTACTTC.

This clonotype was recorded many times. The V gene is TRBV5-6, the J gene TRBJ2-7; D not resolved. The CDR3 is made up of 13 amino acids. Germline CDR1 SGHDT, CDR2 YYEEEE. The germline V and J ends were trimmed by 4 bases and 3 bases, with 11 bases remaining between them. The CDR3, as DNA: TGTGCCAGCAGCCTGCGGTCCATCTACGAGCAGTACGTC. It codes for CASSLRSIYEQYV.

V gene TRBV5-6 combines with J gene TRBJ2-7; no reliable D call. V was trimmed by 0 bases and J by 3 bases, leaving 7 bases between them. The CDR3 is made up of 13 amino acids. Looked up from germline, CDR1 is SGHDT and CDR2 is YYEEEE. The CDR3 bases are TGTGCCAGCAGCTTGGGACGGAACTACGAGCAGTACTTC. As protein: CASSLGRNYEQYF.

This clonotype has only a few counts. The CDR3 is CASSVGQGVSYNEQFF. CDR3 DNA: TGTGCCAGCAGCGTGGGACAGGGGGTTTCCTACAATGAGCAGTTCTTC. The chain recombines TRBV5-4 with TRBJ2-1; 11 bases are shared with TRBD1. J lost 1 base, V lost 4 bases, and 4 bases had no gene match. This CDR3 is 16 amino acids long. Germline assignment: CDR1 SGHNT and CDR2 YYREEE (reference sequence).

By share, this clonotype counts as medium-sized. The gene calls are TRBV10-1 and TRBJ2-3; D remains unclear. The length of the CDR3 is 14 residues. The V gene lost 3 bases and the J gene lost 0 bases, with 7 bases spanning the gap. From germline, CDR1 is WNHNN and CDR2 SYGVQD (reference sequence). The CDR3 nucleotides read TGCGCCAGCAGTGAAGCTAGGAGCACAGATACGCAGTATTTT. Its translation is CASSEARSTDTQYF.

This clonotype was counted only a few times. CDR3 amino acids: CASTLSGGEKQYF. In DNA, the CDR3 is TGTGCCAGCACCCTTAGTGGAGGGGAGAAGCAGTATTTT. The chain carries TRBV11-1 and TRBJ2-3; possibly TRBD2 for D (6 bases). Germline V gene sequence: CDR1 SGHAT, CDR2 FQDESV (reference sequence). CDR3 length: 13 residues. V gave up 7 bases and J gave up 11 bases, with 19 bases separating them.

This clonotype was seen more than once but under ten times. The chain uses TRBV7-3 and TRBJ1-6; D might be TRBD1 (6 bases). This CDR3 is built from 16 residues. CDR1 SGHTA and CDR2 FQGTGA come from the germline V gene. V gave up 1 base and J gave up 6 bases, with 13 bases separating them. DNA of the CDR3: TGTGCCAGCAGCTTAAACAGGGCGGGAGGTAATTCACCCCTCCACTTT. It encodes CASSLNRAGGNSPLHF.

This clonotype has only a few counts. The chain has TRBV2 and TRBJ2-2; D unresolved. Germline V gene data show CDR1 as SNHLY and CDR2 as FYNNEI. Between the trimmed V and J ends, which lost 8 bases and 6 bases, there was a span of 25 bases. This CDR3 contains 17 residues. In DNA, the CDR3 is TGTGCCAGCGGGCCGAGACGTGTTGGTCAAGGCGCCGGGGAGCTGTTTTTT. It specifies CASGPRRVGQGAGELFF.